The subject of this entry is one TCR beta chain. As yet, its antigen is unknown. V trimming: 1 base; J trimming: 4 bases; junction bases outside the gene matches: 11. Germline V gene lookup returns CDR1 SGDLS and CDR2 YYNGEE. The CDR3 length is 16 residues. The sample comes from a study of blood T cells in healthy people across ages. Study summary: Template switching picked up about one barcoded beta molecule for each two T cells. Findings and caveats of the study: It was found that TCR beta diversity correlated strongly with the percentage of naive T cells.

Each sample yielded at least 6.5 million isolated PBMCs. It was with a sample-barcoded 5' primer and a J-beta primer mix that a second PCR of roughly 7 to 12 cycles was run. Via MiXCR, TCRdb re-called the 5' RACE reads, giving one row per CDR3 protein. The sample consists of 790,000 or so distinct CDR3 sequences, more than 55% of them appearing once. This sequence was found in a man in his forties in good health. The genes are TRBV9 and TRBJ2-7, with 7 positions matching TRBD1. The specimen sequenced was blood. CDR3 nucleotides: TGTGCCAGCAGCGTATCCTCCGGGACAGCGGTTTACGAGCAGTACTTC. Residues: CASSVSSGTAVYEQYF.